This T cell receptor (beta chain) was sequenced for a study of OX40 agonist ivuxolimab in advanced cancers. Study background: Antecedent anti-PD-1, anti-PD-L1 or anti-CTLA-4 therapy was permissible, with approximately 44% having received some.

Trimming took 5 bases from V and 7 from J, leaving 20 bases between them. Per the germline V gene, CDR1 is SGHNT and CDR2 is YENEEA. The CDR3 runs to 15 residues. Of note for this clone: Its cognate antigen is unknown.

Profiled with immunoSEQ multiplex PCR; TCRdb holds only in-frame clones, not every one. Among 70,000 or so clones listed, roughly 87% were seen once. Study observations and caveats: Among expanded peripheral T cells, antigen specificity went undetermined. At doses 0.1 to 3.0 mg/kg, CD4+ and CD8+ clones expanded.

This specimen consisted of CD4+ or CD8+ T cells sorted from blood, obtained in a trial of the OX40 agonist ivuxolimab. V is TRBV11-3 and J is TRBJ1-2; D might be TRBD1 (6 bases). This TCR was sampled from an adult with an advanced solid tumor such as melanoma, head and neck, liver or kidney cancer. The CDR3 protein is CASSPQTGAGPGYTF. The CDR3, as DNA: TGTGCCAGCAGCCCACAAACGGGGGCAGGTCCTGGCTACACCTTC.